This T cell receptor beta chain was sequenced in a study of cytomegalovirus exposure and HLA in healthy donors. Amplification used 60 Vbeta primers and 13 Jbeta primers. Sequenced by immunoSEQ multiplex PCR; TCRdb stores in-frame clones only, minus some. The sample has 200,000 or so clones; just under 70% are singletons. This clone was observed a handful of times. Germline V CDR1 and CDR2: LGHNA, YNFKEQ. The CDR3 is made up of 13 amino acids. V lost 5 bases and J lost 10; bases outside the gene matches: 8. The chain combines TRBV4-2 with TRBJ2-1, with 7 nucleotides matching TRBD1. The sequence came from a man between 40 and 49 years old in good health and CMV-seropositive. Input material: PBMCs. The CDR3 loop is CASSFTLDREQFF. In nucleotides, the CDR3 is TGTGCCAGCAGCTTCACCCTGGACAGGGAGCAGTTCTTC.